This TCR beta chain was captured by sequencing in a study of blood T cell repertoires in COVID-19. About the study: COVID-19 samples from acute and convalescent phases originated in the United States, Italy and Spain. PBMCs, B-cell-depleted T cells, or T cells were the source of the cDNA or gDNA that made up the material.

V lost 1 base to trimming and J lost 5 bases; unmatched junction nucleotides: 9. The CDR3 is 16 amino acids. Germline CDR1 and CDR2: MNHEY and SMNVEV (reference sequence). Study processing details: Scientists estimated how many nucleated cells there were by amplifying reference gene primers. Generated by immunoSEQ multiplex PCR, the TCRdb table keeps only in-frame clones and is missing some. V and J calls and clone size are as listed in that table; D and trimming were resolved from the DNA. This table holds under 250,000 clones, approximately 90% found once. Sequenced material: peripheral blood. The sequence derives from a man younger than 35 with active or convalescent COVID-19. The V gene is TRBV27, the J gene TRBJ1-1; TRBD1 agrees at 8 bases. The CDR3 loop is CASSLWRNRGDTEAFF. CDR3 bases: TGTGCCAGCAGTTTATGGAGAAACAGGGGGGATACTGAAGCTTTCTTT.